The subject of this entry is one T cell receptor beta chain. Its target is unknown. In the naive CD8 group, cells lacked CD45RO and were positively selected for CCR7, so terminally differentiated effector memory CD45RA+ cells were left out. Germline values: CDR1 SGHDN, CDR2 FVKESK. There are 17 residues in the CDR3. V gave up 5 bases and J gave up 2 bases; unmatched junction bases: 10. This entry belongs to a study of shared clonotypes between healthy human individuals. Study-wide results and caveats: An expected dependence of interdonor clonotype sharing on sequencing depth was noted.

Assay execution took place at the deep level. Sorted-subset replicate PCRs used 200 ng of genomic DNA. This amount corresponded to some 30,000 T cell genomes. Profiling relied on immunoSEQ multiplex PCR, and the TCRdb table lists in-frame clones only, not all of them. The table has over 750,000 clones, 95% to 97% seen once. Sequencing input: naive CD8+ T cells sorted from blood. The sequence derives from a man in his thirties or forties in good health. The J gene is TRBJ2-3, the V gene TRBV14, with TRBD2 matching over 10 bases. CDR3 in DNA: TGTGCCAGCAGCTTGGATAAGCGGGAGGGAAACACAGATACGCAGTATTTT. It codes for CASSLDKREGNTDTQYF.